At least ten counts were recorded for the clone carrying this TCR beta chain. The antigen is unknown. For the library, individual cDNA molecules each received unique molecular identifiers. Original handling: The number of TCRs in each sample had a median of about 96,000 and spanned about 20,000 to 690,600. A single record per CDR3 protein comes from TCRdb applying MiXCR to the RACE reads. Here the V and J calls rest on TCRdb's processing, not on the authors' analysis. The table shows tens of thousands of distinct CDR3 sequences, with 5.5% occurring only once. Time point noted: healthy volunteer bleed at 6 weeks. The total RNA was obtained from whole blood that was not fractionated. The record originates from a study of human T cells and chemical hapten exposure. Study context: Per-sample TCR yield variation was attributed mainly to small pooled library volume differences. Study findings and constraints: Among TCRs, those above 1 in 1000 frequency were unaffected by DPC sensitization.

Germline-derived CDR1 and CDR2 are ENHRY and SYGVKD. V shed 3 bases and J shed 0 bases, with 7 bases lying between them. The CDR3 covers 14 residues. Sample: whole blood. This chain joins TRBV10-3 and TRBJ2-3, with D unresolved. The source of this sequence is a human donor in good health. Some clones in this sample may be carry-over from other donors' samples. CDR3 amino acids: CAISDRVSTDTQYF. DNA of the CDR3: TGTGCCATCAGTGACCGGGTCAGCACAGATACGCAGTATTTT.